This T cell receptor beta chain was observed in a study of CD8 T cells in ankylosing spondylitis. This clonotype was observed a handful of times. Germline V gene data show CDR1 as MNHNS and CDR2 as SASEGT. V shed 11 bases and J shed 4 bases, with 21 bases lying between them. The CDR3 spans 14 residues. TCRdb analysed the 5' RACE reads with MiXCR anew, one entry per CDR3 protein. The sample holds approximately 260,000 distinct CDR3 sequences; 15% to 20% are singletons and the top ten take approximately 33%. Sequencing used blood, either unsorted or a sorted T cell fraction (not recorded which). This clonotype was sampled from a male donor with ankylosing spondylitis or in good health (not recorded which). The chain employs TRBV6-1 and TRBJ2-7; D may match TRBD1 or TRBD2 (5 bases each). Here the CDR3 DNA reads TGTGCCTCCAGGGAGTGGGAGAGGGCGTACGAGCAGTACTTC. Protein product: CASREWERAYEQYF.